This T cell receptor beta chain originates from a study of beta chain features in type 1 diabetes. Reverse transcription of all isolated RNA meant that expressed TCRB transcripts were sequenced. The table came from immunoSEQ multiplex PCR; TCRdb's copy has only in-frame clones and leaves some out. Here the sample spans 430,000 or so clones, roughly 10% being singletons. This TCR came from a young woman in good health. The sequenced sample was naive CD4+ T cells from blood.

The CDR3 loop reads CASSQLGAGGPGNEQFF. CDR3 DNA: TGTGCCAGCTCACAATTAGGAGCGGGAGGGCCCGGTAATGAGCAGTTCTTC. The rearrangement links TRBV18 to TRBJ2-1; 10 positions agree with TRBD2. The V gene end was trimmed by 4 bases and the J gene end by 7 bases; junction bases not matched to a gene: 13. There are 17 residues in the CDR3. Germline assignment: CDR1 KGHSH and CDR2 LQKENI.